The 28 T cell receptor beta chains in this list originate from one sample, sequenced in a study of shared clonotypes between healthy human individuals. Clones were read by immunoSEQ multiplex PCR, and TCRdb kept only the in-frame ones, dropping some. Counted here are roughly 2,000,000 clones, around 93% occurring once; the ten biggest clones make up over 1.5%. In the naive CD8 group, cells lacked CD45RO and were positively selected for CCR7, so terminally differentiated effector memory CD45RA+ cells were left out. The sequenced sample was naive CD8+ T cells from PBMCs. All receptors come from a man between 18 and 29 years old in good health. Some clones in this sample may be carry-over from other donors' samples.

The sample holds one count of this clone. V usage is TRBV4-2 and J usage is TRBJ2-4; D unresolved. CDR3 length: 18 residues. CDR1 LGHNA and CDR2 YNFKEQ come from the germline V gene. Trimming stripped 0 bases from V and 0 bases from J, with 15 bases between. The CDR3 loop reads CASSQEWAGFLAKNIQYF. CDR3 DNA sequence: TGTGCCAGCAGCCAAGAGTGGGCCGGATTCTTAGCCAAAAACATTCAGTACTTC.

The chain has TRBV4-2 and TRBJ1-1, with 8 bases that match TRBD1. J was trimmed by 4 bases and V by 4 bases; bases with no gene match: 2. Germline CDR1 LGHNA, CDR2 YNFKEQ. This CDR3 is 13 amino acids long. The CDR3 region is CASSPTGGTEAFF. DNA for the CDR3: TGTGCCAGCAGCCCCACAGGGGGCACTGAAGCTTTCTTT.

The chain has TRBV2 and TRBJ2-7; D is undetermined. Per germline, CDR1 SNHLY and CDR2 FYNNEI. The CDR3 covers 13 residues. Trimming left V 8 bases short and J 3 bases short, with 14 bases between. The CDR3 DNA reads as TGTGCCAGCCGGAAGGTTACAGACTACGAGCAGTACTTC. Translation gives CASRKVTDYEQYF.

The gene calls are TRBV7-7 and TRBJ2-7; 8 nucleotides agree with TRBD2. CDR1 SSHAT and CDR2 FNYEAQ come from the germline V gene (reference sequence). The CDR3 sequence is 15 residues long. The junction had 7 bases not matched to a gene; V was cut back by 5 bases and J by 1 base. The CDR3 is CASSPAGGESYEQYF. CDR3 DNA sequence: TGTGCCAGCAGCCCTGCGGGGGGTGAATCCTACGAGCAGTACTTC.

The chain combines TRBV5-6 with TRBJ1-5; no reliable D call. Germline V gene data show CDR1 as SGHDT and CDR2 as YYEEEE. Trimming took 0 bases from V and 4 from J, leaving 17 bases between them. The CDR3 is made up of 17 amino acids. The CDR3 reads CASSLGGTVSQNQPQHF. As DNA, the CDR3 is TGTGCCAGCAGCTTGGGGGGTACCGTCAGCCAGAATCAGCCCCAGCATTTT.

The J gene is TRBJ2-2, the V gene TRBV4-1; D is unclear. Germline V CDR1 and CDR2: MGHRA, YSYEKL. The CDR3 extends over 16 amino acids. Trimming shortened V by 0 bases and J by 5 bases, and 13 bases separated the two germline ends. For the CDR3, the DNA is TGCGCCAGCAGCCAAGAACGGGTCCCCGGGACCGGGGAGCTGTTTTTT. Translating it yields CASSQERVPGTGELFF.

V is TRBV5-6 and J is TRBJ2-7; maybe TRBD1 (6 bases). The CDR3 is 14 amino acids. Germline V gene sequence: CDR1 SGHDT, CDR2 YYEEEE. The V gene lost 2 bases and the J gene lost 3 bases, with 12 bases spanning the gap. The CDR3 DNA is TGTGCCAGCAGCTTAGGACAGCCTTACTACGAGCAGTACTTC. The encoded protein is CASSLGQPYYEQYF.

This clone was seen just once. The V gene is TRBV30, the J gene TRBJ2-5; the D is unclear. Germline V gene sequence: CDR1 GTSNPN, CDR2 SVGIG (reference sequence). The V and J ends lost 1 base and 0 bases respectively, with 6 bases between them. This CDR3 region has 13 residues. The CDR3 sequence: CAWSGPNQETQYF. The CDR3 DNA is TGTGCCTGGAGTGGCCCAAACCAAGAGACCCAGTACTTC.

This sequence joins TRBV27 and TRBJ1-2; TRBD1 is a possible D gene (5 bases). Trimming took 3 bases from V and 0 from J, leaving 14 bases between them. The CDR3 is 16 amino acids. Germline-derived CDR1 and CDR2 are MNHEY and SMNVEV (reference sequence). The CDR3 DNA is TGTGCCAGCAGTTTCAGGCAGGGCCCTGCTAACTATGGCTACACCTTC. Encoded protein: CASSFRQGPANYGYTF.

J is TRBJ2-1 and V is TRBV28; 7 bases match TRBD1. Germline assignment: CDR1 MDHEN and CDR2 SYDVKM. This CDR3 has 14 residues. Trimming took 3 bases from V and 7 from J; bases not matched to a gene: 6. CDR3 DNA: TGTGCCAGCAGTTTCTGGACAGGAAGGAATGAGCAGTTCTTC. This gives the protein CASSFWTGRNEQFF. The whole variable domain, remainder taken from reference TRBV28 and TRBJ2-1, is DVKVTQSSRYLVKRTGEKVFLECVQDMDHENMFWYRQDPGLGLRLIYFSYDVKMKEKGDIPEGYSVSREKKERFSLILESASTNQTSMYLCASSFWTGRNEQFFGPGTRLTVL.

The CDR3 region is CASSLYPGPYEQYF. In DNA form, the CDR3 reads TGTGCCAGCAGTTTATACCCAGGGCCCTACGAGCAGTACTTC. The chain links TRBV27 to TRBJ2-7; perhaps TRBD1 as D (5 bases). The V end lost 1 base, the J end lost 2 bases, and 9 bases lay between the germline ends. Germline CDR1 and CDR2: MNHEY and SMNVEV (reference sequence). The length of the CDR3 is 14 residues.

The count of this clone is one. The rearrangement joins TRBV4-2 to TRBJ2-1; perhaps TRBD1 as D (5 bases). CDR1 LGHNA and CDR2 YNFKEQ come from the germline V gene. V shed 0 bases and J shed 5 bases, with 8 bases lying between them. The CDR3 covers 14 residues. The CDR3 DNA reads as TGTGCCAGCAGCCAAGAAATAGGGGACAATGAGCAGTTCTTC. Residues: CASSQEIGDNEQFF.

V gene TRBV2 combines with J gene TRBJ2-7; D uncertain. The CDR3 sequence is 13 residues long. V shed 10 bases and J shed 0 bases, with 13 bases lying between them. CDR1 SNHLY and CDR2 FYNNEI come from the germline V gene. CDR3 bases: TGTGCCACCACATCCACGAGCTCCTACGAGCAGTACTTC. This sequence encodes CATTSTSSYEQYF.

The gene calls are TRBV30 and TRBJ2-7, with D possibly TRBD1 on 5 matching bases. Between the trimmed V and J ends, which lost 5 bases and 3 bases, there was a span of 11 bases. Germline-derived CDR1 and CDR2 are GTSNPN and SVGIG (reference sequence). CDR3 length: 12 amino acids. CDR3 DNA: TGTGCCTGGGGGGCGGATTTCTACGAGCAGTACTTC. Protein product: CAWGADFYEQYF.

This chain joins TRBV7-6 and TRBJ2-7, with D possibly matching TRBD2 (6 bases). CDR3 size: 15 residues. Trimming pared 4 bases from V and 2 bases from J, leaving 15 bases between. Germline-derived CDR1 and CDR2 are SGHVS and FNYEAQ. The CDR3 spells CASSSRVGGTYEQYF. The CDR3 DNA is TGTGCCAGCAGCTCCAGGGTGGGGGGTACCTACGAGCAGTACTTC. Variable domain in full (rest from reference TRBV7-6 and TRBJ2-7): GAGVSQSPRYKVTKRGQDVALRCDPISGHVSLYWYRQALGQGPEFLTYFNYEAQQDKSGLPNDRFSAERPEGSISTLTIQRTEQRDSAMYRCASSSRVGGTYEQYFGPGTRLTVT.

V gene TRBV15 combines with J gene TRBJ2-3; D not resolved. With 9 bases removed from V and 0 bases from J, the gap between germline ends came to 16 bases. This CDR3 contains 15 residues. Germline values: CDR1 LNHNV, CDR2 YYDKDF (reference sequence). Here the CDR3 reads CATSYRVSSTDTQYF. The DNA for the CDR3 is TGTGCCACGAGCTATAGGGTTAGTAGCACAGATACGCAGTATTTT.

The chain employs TRBV7-3 and TRBJ1-2, with TRBD1 matching 11 bases. The V and J ends lost 5 bases and 6 bases, in that order; junction bases with no gene match: 2. The CDR3 has 13 residues. Germline CDR1 is SGHTA and CDR2 is FQGTGA. CDR3 in amino acids: CASSRDRGDGYTF. The CDR3 DNA reads TGTGCCAGCAGCAGGGACAGGGGGGATGGCTACACCTTC.

V usage is TRBV28 and J usage is TRBJ1-4; D gene unclear. Germline values: CDR1 MDHEN, CDR2 SYDVKM. Trimming removed 7 bases at V and 0 bases at J, with 12 bases between. The CDR3 runs 15 residues. The chain's CDR3 is CASTLTPATNEKLFF. CDR3 nucleotide sequence: TGTGCCAGCACCCTTACCCCTGCAACTAATGAAAAACTGTTTTTT.

V and J are TRBV7-9 and TRBJ2-7; no clear D gene. V was clipped by 6 bases and J by 1 base, with 10 bases between them. The germline CDR1 and CDR2 sequences are SEHNR and FQNEAQ (reference sequence). This CDR3 has 13 residues. CDR3 DNA sequence: TGTGCCAGCAGACGACACGGTTCCTACGAGCAGTACTTC. Its protein is CASRRHGSYEQYF. The full variable domain, with the rest looked up from reference TRBV7-9 and TRBJ2-7, is DTGVSQNPRHKITKRGQNVTFRCDPISEHNRLYWYRQTLGQGPEFLTYFQNEAQLEKSRLLSDRFSAERPKGSFSTLEIQRTEQGDSAMYLCASRRHGSYEQYFGPGTRLTVT.

The gene calls are TRBV7-9 and TRBJ2-1; TRBD1 aligns across 7 bases. V shed 6 bases, J shed 1 base, and the junction held 6 bases outside the gene matches. This CDR3 has 15 amino acids. Per the germline V gene, CDR1 is SEHNR and CDR2 is FQNEAQ (reference sequence). The CDR3 coding sequence is TGTGCCAGCAGTCGACAGGGCATTTCCTACAATGAGCAGTTCTTC. Translating it yields CASSRQGISYNEQFF.

The chain links TRBV5-6 to TRBJ2-7, with D possibly matching TRBD1 (6 bases). This CDR3 contains 13 residues. V lost 4 bases and J lost 3, with 11 bases in between. Germline V lookup: CDR1 SGHDT, CDR2 YYEEEE. The DNA of the CDR3 is TGTGCCAGCAGCCGGACAGAAAACTACGAGCAGTACTTC. Translating gives CASSRTENYEQYF. Using reference TRBV5-6 and TRBJ2-7 for the parts outside the CDR3, the full variable domain is DAGVTQSPTHLIKTRGQQVTLRCSPKSGHDTVSWYQQALGQGPQFIFQYYEEEERQRGNFPDRFSGHQFPNYSSELNVNALLLGDSALYLCASSRTENYEQYFGPGTRLTVT.

On this clone: This CDR3 is also generated by other DNA sequences in the sample. The rearrangement links TRBV27 to TRBJ1-1; 7 bases fit TRBD1. J was trimmed by 0 bases and V by 5 bases; bases with no gene match: 9. The length of the CDR3 is 16 residues. The germline CDR1 and CDR2 sequences are MNHEY and SMNVEV (reference sequence). CDR3 in amino acids: CASSTRQGPMNTEAFF. CDR3 DNA: TGTGCCAGCAGTACCCGACAGGGCCCCATGAACACTGAAGCTTTCTTT.

DNA of the CDR3: TGTGCCAGCAGCTGGGGCGTAGCGAACACTGAAGCTTTCTTT. Protein: CASSWGVANTEAFF. This chain connects TRBV5-6 to TRBJ1-1; TRBD1 might be the D (5 bases). Deletions cut 3 bases from V and 1 base from J, with 10 bases between. Germline loops: CDR1 SGHDT, CDR2 YYEEEE. The CDR3 spans 14 residues.

V and J are TRBV9 and TRBJ2-3; no clear D. The V gene's germline CDR1 is SGDLS and CDR2 YYNGEE. Trimming removed 2 bases at V and 10 bases at J, with 11 bases between. The CDR3 length is 12 residues. The CDR3 DNA reads as TGTGCCAGCAGCGTTAGGGATAGGGCGCAGTATTTT. This translates into CASSVRDRAQYF.

The V gene is TRBV7-9, the J gene TRBJ1-1; no clear D. Per germline, CDR1 SEHNR and CDR2 FQNEAQ (reference sequence). The CDR3 spans 14 residues. Trimming stripped 7 bases from V and 2 bases from J, with 14 bases between. CDR3 region: CASTQVAANTEAFF. In DNA form, the CDR3 reads TGTGCCAGCACCCAGGTTGCAGCCAACACTGAAGCTTTCTTT.

V is TRBV5-1 and J is TRBJ2-1; D is possibly TRBD1 (6 bases). Germline V CDR1 and CDR2: SGHRS, YFSETQ. The V end lost 6 bases, the J end lost 10 bases, and 23 bases lay between the germline ends. CDR3 length: 15 amino acids. DNA for the CDR3: TGCGCCAGCACCCCCTGGGGGCGCCCGAGTGAGGAGCAGTTCTTC. Translation gives CASTPWGRPSEEQFF.

This clone was seen only once. The sample holds other DNA sequences that translate to the same CDR3. V usage is TRBV5-1 and J usage is TRBJ2-7, with TRBD2 matching over 8 bases. The CDR3 extends over 14 amino acids. CDR1 and CDR2 (germline): SGHRS, YFSETQ. V trimming: 0 bases; J trimming: 3 bases; junction bases outside the gene matches: 2. As DNA, the CDR3 is TGCGCCAGCAGCTTGGGACTAGCGCACTACGAGCAGTACTTC. Its translation is CASSLGLAHYEQYF.

This chain connects TRBV13 to TRBJ2-1; 7 bases line up with TRBD1. Germline CDR1 reads PRHDT; CDR2 reads FYEKMQ (reference sequence). J lost 4 bases, V lost 3 bases, and 6 bases had no gene match. This CDR3 contains 15 residues. CDR3 in amino acids: CASSFRTGEYNEQFF. The DNA of the CDR3 is TGTGCCAGCAGCTTTAGAACAGGGGAATACAATGAGCAGTTCTTC.